What follows is one T cell receptor beta chain and its context. Its antigen is as yet unknown. This sample includes further DNA sequences coding for the same CDR3. Every immunoSEQ plate was one replicate of a subset's evenly spread DNA. Sequenced by immunoSEQ multiplex PCR; TCRdb stores in-frame clones only, minus some. The table shows roughly 1,600,000 clones, with 98% occurring only once. The data belong to a study of shared clonotypes between healthy human individuals. Study findings and constraints: Several donors had roughly 5% of their naive CD4 clonotypes in common. Generation probability values for non-shared clonotypes were lower than those for clonotypes shared by all four donors.

The CDR3 is made up of 13 amino acids. Germline values: CDR1 MNHEY, CDR2 SMNVEV (reference sequence). Trimming took 1 base from V and 3 from J, leaving 6 bases between them. This receptor was identified in a man aged 30 to 45 in good health. Sequencing was performed on naive CD4+ T cells sorted from blood. Subset indicated: CD45RA+ positively selected. The chain couples TRBV27 to TRBJ2-5, with D maybe TRBD1 (5 bases). The CDR3 DNA sequence: TGTGCCAGCAGTTTATTAGGGGAAGAGACCCAGTACTTC. Protein sequence: CASSLLGEETQYF.